This T cell receptor (beta chain) is from a study of CD8 T cells in Susac syndrome. Whole-study results and caveats: By the study's own acknowledgment, its TCR sequencing and HLA analysis included relatively few individuals.

Sequencing of TCR beta drew on CD8+ and CD4+ T cells from blood. Germline V lookup: CDR1 LNHDA, CDR2 SQIVND (reference sequence). This CDR3 contains 14 residues. V gave up 6 bases and J gave up 3 bases, with 11 bases separating them. Comments on this clonotype: Its cognate antigen is unknown.

It was with random hexamers that about 0.45 to 1 ug RNA was reverse transcribed. TCRdb used MiXCR to reprocess the immunoSEQ multiplex PCR reads, holding one entry per CDR3 protein. The top ten hold around 0.07% of the sample, which has under 250,000 distinct CDR3 sequences, approximately 92% seen once. The clonotype was recovered from a human donor with multiple sclerosis. Sequencing was done on a sample of CD4+ T cells from PBMCs. V and J are TRBV19 and TRBJ2-2; D is perhaps TRBD1 (6 bases). CDR3 in amino acids: CASRLRGYTGELFF. CDR3 coding DNA: TGTGCCAGTAGACTTAGGGGGTACACCGGGGAGCTGTTTTTT. The full variable domain, rest sourced from reference TRBV19 and TRBJ2-2, is DGGITQSPKYLFRKEGQNVTLSCEQNLNHDAMYWYRQDPGQGLRLIYYSQIVNDFQKGDIAEGYSVSREKKESFPLTVTSAQKNPTAFYLCASRLRGYTGELFFGEGSRLTVL.